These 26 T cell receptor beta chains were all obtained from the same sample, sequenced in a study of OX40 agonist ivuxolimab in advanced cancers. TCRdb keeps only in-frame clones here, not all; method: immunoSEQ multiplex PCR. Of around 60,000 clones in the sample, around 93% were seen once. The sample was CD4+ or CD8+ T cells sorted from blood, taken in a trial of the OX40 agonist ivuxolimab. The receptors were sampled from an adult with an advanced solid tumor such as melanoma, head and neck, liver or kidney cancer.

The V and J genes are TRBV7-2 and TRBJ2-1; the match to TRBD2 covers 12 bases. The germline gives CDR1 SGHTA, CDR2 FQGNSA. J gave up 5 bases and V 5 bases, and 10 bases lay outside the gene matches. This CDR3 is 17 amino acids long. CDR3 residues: CASSNPGTSGPHNEQFF. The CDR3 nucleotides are TGTGCCAGCAGCAACCCAGGGACTAGCGGGCCACACAATGAGCAGTTCTTC.

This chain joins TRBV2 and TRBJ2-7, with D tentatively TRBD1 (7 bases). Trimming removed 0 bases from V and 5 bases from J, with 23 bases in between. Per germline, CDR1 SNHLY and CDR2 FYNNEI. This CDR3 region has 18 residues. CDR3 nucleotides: TGTGCCAGCAGTGAAGCAGGTCGGGCAGGGGGGTTTAGGGACGAGCAGTACTTC. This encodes CASSEAGRAGGFRDEQYF.

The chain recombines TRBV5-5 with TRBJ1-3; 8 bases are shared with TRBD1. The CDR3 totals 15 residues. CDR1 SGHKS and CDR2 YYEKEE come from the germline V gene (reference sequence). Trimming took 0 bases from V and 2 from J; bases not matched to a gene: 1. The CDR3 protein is CASSLGTGPGNTIYF. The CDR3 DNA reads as TGTGCCAGCAGCTTGGGGACAGGGCCTGGAAACACCATATATTTT.

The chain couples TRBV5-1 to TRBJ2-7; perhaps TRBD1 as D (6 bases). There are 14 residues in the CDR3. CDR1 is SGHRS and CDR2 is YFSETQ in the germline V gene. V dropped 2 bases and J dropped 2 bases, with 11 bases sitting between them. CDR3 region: CASSFSSGAYEQYF. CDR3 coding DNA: TGCGCCAGCAGCTTTTCGTCAGGGGCCTACGAGCAGTACTTC. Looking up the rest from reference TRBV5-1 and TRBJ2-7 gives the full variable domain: KAGVTQTPRYLIKTRGQQVTLSCSPISGHRSVSWYQQTPGQGLQFLFEYFSETQRNKGNFPGRFSGRQFSNSRSEMNVSTLELGDSALYLCASSFSSGAYEQYFGPGTRLTVT.

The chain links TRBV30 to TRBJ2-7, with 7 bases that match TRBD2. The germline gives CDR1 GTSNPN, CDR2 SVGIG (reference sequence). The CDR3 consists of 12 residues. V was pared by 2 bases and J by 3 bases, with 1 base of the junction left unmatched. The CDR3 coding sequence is TGTGCCTGGAGTTCTAGCGGCTACGAGCAGTACTTC. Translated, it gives CAWSSSGYEQYF. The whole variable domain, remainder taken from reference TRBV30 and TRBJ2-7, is SQTIHQWPATLVQPVGSPLSLECTVEGTSNPNLYWYRQAAGRGLQLLFYSVGIGQISSEVPQNLSASRPQDRQFILSSKKLLLSDSGFYLCAWSSSGYEQYFGPGTRLTVT.

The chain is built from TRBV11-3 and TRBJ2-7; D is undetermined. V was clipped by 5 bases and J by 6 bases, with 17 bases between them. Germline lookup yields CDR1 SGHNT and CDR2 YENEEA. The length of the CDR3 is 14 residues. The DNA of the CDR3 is TGTGCCAGCAGCGGAAGGAACGGGCTCGGCGAGCAGTACTTC. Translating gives CASSGRNGLGEQYF.

The CDR3 nucleotides are TGTGCCAGCAGCGGAGGGTACGGGCTCATAAATGAAAAACTGTTTTTT. As protein: CASSGGYGLINEKLFF. The V call is TRBV9, the J call TRBJ1-4; D call uncertain. The length of the CDR3 is 16 residues. Between the trimmed V and J ends, which lost 3 bases and 5 bases, there was a span of 17 bases. Germline CDR1 reads SGDLS; CDR2 reads YYNGEE.

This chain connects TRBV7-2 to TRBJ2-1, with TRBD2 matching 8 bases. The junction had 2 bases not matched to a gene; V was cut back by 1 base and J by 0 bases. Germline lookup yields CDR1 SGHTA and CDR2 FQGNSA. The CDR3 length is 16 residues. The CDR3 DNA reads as TGTGCCAGCAGCTTAGTAGCGGGGAGCTCCTACAATGAGCAGTTCTTC. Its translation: CASSLVAGSSYNEQFF.

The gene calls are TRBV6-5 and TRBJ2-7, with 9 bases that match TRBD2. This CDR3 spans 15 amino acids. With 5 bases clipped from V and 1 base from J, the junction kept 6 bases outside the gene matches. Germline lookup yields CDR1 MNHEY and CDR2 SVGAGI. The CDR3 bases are TGTGCCAGCAGTATGACTAGCGGCTCGTCCTACGAGCAGTACTTC. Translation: CASSMTSGSSYEQYF.

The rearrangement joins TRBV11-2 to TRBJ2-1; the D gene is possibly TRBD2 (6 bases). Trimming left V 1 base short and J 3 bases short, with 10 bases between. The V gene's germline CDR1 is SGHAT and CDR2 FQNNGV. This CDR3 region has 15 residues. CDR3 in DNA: TGTGCCAGCAGCTTAGCGGGAGTTCACTACAATGAGCAGTTCTTC. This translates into CASSLAGVHYNEQFF. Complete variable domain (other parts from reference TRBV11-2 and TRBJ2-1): EAGVAQSPRYKIIEKRQSVAFWCNPISGHATLYWYQQILGQGPKLLIQFQNNGVVDDSQLPKDRFSAERLKGVDSTLKIQPAKLEDSAVYLCASSLAGVHYNEQFFGPGTRLTVL.

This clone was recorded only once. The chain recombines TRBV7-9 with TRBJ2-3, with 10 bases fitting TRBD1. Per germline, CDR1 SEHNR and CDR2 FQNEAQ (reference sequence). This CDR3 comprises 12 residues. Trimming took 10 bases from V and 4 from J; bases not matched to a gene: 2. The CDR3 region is CATGQGADTQYF. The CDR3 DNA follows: TGTGCCACAGGACAGGGGGCAGATACGCAGTATTTT. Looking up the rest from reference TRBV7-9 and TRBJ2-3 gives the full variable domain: DTGVSQNPRHKITKRGQNVTFRCDPISEHNRLYWYRQTLGQGPEFLTYFQNEAQLEKSRLLSDRFSAERPKGSFSTLEIQRTEQGDSAMYLCATGQGADTQYFGPGTRLTVL.

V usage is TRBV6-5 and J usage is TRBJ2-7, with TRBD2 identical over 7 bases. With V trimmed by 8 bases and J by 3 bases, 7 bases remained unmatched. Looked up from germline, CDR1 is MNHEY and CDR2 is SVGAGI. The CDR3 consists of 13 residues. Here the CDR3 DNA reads TGTGCCAGCGGGGGGGACCCACGCTACGAGCAGTACTTC. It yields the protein CASGGDPRYEQYF.

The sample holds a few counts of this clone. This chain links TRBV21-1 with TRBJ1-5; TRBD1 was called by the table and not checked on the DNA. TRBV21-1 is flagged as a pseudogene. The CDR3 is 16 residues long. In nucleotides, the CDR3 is TGTGCCAGCAGCCCCCAAGGGCAGGGGGCCAATCAGCCCCAGCATTTT. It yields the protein CASSPQGQGANQPQHF.

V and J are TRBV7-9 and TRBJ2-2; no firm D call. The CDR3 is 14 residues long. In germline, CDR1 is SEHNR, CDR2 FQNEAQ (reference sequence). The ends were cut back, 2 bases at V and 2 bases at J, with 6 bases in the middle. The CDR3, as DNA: TGTGCCAGCAGCTTAATCACCAACACCGGGGAGCTGTTTTTT. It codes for CASSLITNTGELFF.

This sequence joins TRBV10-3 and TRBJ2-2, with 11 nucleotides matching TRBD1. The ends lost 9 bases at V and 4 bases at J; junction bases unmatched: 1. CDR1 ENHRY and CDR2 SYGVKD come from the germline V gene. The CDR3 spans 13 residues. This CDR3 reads CAMGTGGTGELFF. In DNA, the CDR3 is TGTGCCATGGGGACAGGGGGCACCGGGGAGCTGTTTTTT.

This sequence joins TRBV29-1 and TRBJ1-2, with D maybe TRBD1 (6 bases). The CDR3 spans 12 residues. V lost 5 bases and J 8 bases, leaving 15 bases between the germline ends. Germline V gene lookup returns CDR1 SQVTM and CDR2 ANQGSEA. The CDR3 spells CSVSVSGDGYTF. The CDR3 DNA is TGCAGCGTTTCTGTTTCAGGGGACGGCTACACCTTC.

CDR3 coding DNA: TGCGCCAGCAGTGGGCCTCCAGGATCCGGGGAGCTGTTTTTT. It is translated as CASSGPPGSGELFF. This chain links TRBV10-1 with TRBJ2-2, with D uncertain. CDR1 WNHNN and CDR2 SYGVQD come from the germline V gene (reference sequence). The V and J ends lost 4 bases and 6 bases respectively, with 12 bases between them. The CDR3 is 14 residues long.

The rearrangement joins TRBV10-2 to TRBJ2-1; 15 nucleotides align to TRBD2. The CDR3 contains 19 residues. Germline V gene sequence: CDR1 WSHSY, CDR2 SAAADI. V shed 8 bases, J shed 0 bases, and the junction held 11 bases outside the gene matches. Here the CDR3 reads CASSGTSGRLGSSYNEQFF. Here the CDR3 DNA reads TGCGCCAGCTCTGGGACTAGCGGGAGGTTGGGAAGCTCCTACAATGAGCAGTTCTTC.

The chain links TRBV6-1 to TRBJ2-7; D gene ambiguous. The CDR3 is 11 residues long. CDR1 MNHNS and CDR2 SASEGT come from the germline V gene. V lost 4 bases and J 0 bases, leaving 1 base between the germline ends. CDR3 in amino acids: CASSASYEQYF. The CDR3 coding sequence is TGTGCCAGCAGTGCCTCCTACGAGCAGTACTTC.

CDR3 sequence: CHTPGELFF. CDR3 DNA: TGTCACACCCCTGGGGAGCTGTTTTTT. The genes are TRBV21-1 and TRBJ2-2; TRBD1 was called by the table and not checked on the DNA. TRBV21-1 is deemed a pseudogene. The CDR3 extends over 9 amino acids.

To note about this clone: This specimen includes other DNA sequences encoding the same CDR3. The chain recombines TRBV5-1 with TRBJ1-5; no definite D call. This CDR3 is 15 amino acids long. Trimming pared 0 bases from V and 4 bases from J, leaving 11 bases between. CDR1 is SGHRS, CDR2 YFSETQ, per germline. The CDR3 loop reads CASSLDVGGNQPQHF. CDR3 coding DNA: TGCGCCAGCAGCTTGGATGTCGGAGGAAATCAGCCCCAGCATTTT.

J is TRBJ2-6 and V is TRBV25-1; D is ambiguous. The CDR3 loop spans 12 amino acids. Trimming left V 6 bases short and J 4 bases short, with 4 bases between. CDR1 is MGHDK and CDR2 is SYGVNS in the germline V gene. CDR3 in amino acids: CASRAGANVLTF. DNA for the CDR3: TGTGCCAGCAGGGCCGGGGCCAACGTCCTGACTTTC.

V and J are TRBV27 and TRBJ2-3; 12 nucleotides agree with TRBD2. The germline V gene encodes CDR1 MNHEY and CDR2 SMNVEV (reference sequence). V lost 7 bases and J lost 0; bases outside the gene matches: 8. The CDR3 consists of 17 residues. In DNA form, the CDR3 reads TGTGCCAGCAAGGGGGGAGGGACTAGCGGGAGCACAGATACGCAGTATTTT. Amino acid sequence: CASKGGGTSGSTDTQYF.

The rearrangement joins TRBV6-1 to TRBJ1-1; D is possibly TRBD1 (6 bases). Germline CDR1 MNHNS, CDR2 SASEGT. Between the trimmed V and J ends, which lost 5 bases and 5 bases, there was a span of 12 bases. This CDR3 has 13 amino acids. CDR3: CASSQQGRTEAFF. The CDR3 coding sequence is TGTGCCAGCAGTCAACAGGGAAGAACTGAAGCTTTCTTT.

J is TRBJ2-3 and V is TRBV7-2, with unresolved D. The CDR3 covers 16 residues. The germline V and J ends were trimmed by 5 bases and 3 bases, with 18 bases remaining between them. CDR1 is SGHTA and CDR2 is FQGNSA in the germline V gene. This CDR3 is CASSPQTQSRTDTQYF. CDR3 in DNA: TGTGCCAGCAGCCCGCAGACCCAATCTCGTACAGATACGCAGTATTTT.

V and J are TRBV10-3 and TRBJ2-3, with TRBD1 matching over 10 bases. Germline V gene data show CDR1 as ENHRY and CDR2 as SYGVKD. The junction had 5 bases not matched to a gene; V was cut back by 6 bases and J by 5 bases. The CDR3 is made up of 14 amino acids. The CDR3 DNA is TGTGCCATCAGGCGACAGGGGGCGGGAGATACGCAGTATTTT. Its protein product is CAIRRQGAGDTQYF.